This T cell receptor beta chain was obtained from a study of cytomegalovirus exposure and HLA in healthy donors (dated by TCRdb to 2016 to 2017). Some background on the complete study: An earlier analysis of 587 of the donors reported 276 Gb of sequence data and around 100 million unique TCR beta sequences obtained from around 180 million T cells. About 310 gigabases of sequencing data and approximately 80 million unique TCR sequences were included in an early release covering roughly 700 HLA-typed donors. The genetic ancestry cluster associated with self-reported Caucasian donors included 65% to 90% of the roughly 400 genotyped donors. The aim of the study was to test whether cataloging public T cell receptors could identify signatures of past pathogen exposure. The study used immunosequencing to profile the T cell repertoires of 666 subjects and linked those repertoires to cytomegalovirus serostatus. In addition to the first cohort of around 670 subjects, a separate validation cohort of 130 or so different subjects was used. To predict cytomegalovirus infection status, the study brought together high-throughput TCR immunosequencing, statistical association of individual TCRs with disease status, and machine learning. A later analysis re-analyzed previously published TCR beta repertoires from several hundred donors and added high-resolution HLA genotyping to study TCR occurrence patterns. Rather than using new phenotypic data, the later analysis identified candidate immune exposures from TCR beta sequences and from how often those sequences occurred across donors. To decide whether each TCR beta V gene segment behaved as functional or pseudogenic, an earlier analysis of fewer than 750 of the donors relied on high-throughput TCR beta sequencing. Alongside the repertoire data, information on donor age, sex, ethnicity and CMV serostatus was compiled. A later genetic analysis took genome-wide SNP genotypes for about 55% of the 666 donors and used that subset as a discovery cohort. All discovery cohort repertoires had been generated on a single sequencing platform. HLA typing covered class I and class II loci at four-digit resolution. Typing coverage varied by locus: roughly 620-640 donors for A, B, C, DRB1 and DQB1; around 560 for DQA1; nearly 610 for DPA1; about 450 for DPB1. A few DR-DQ haplotypes were treated as single units for association and clustering because of strong linkage in the cohort. On average, about 200,000 unique TCR beta nucleotide sequences were sequenced per donor among about 400 genotyped donors of the cohort, with 15% to 20% of those sequences being non-productive.

A single count supports this clone. The clone's antigen remains unknown. It has no much larger one-base neighbor in the sample; base qualities were not kept. The cohort comprised 670 or so healthy bone marrow donors. At the time of sampling, every cohort member was nominally healthy, though immune exposures that went unrecorded were likely present. The donor was CMV seronegative and was included in the group of under 450 seronegative cohort members. A peripheral blood sample was provided by each donor, and peripheral blood mononuclear cells were used for TCR beta sequencing. The Qiagen DNeasy Blood Extraction Kit was used to extract genomic DNA from the blood cell samples. What the work shows at the level of the full study, not this receptor alone: Compared with equally common non-associated chains, HLA-associated TCR beta chains in a later analysis were more clonally expanded and had lower generation probabilities. According to a later analysis, TCR association rates differed among HLA loci, with DRB1 alleles showing the most associated TCRs and HLA-C alleles showing the fewest. A later analysis associated 15,000 to 20,000 TCR beta sequences with specific HLA alleles at a false discovery rate of 0.05. Sequencing depth was assumed to be roughly uniform across donors in the presence/absence analyses, though that assumption may not hold. Immune exposure information for the cohort was limited to CMV serostatus. In this cohort, only TCR beta chains were sequenced, and detectable features were limited by the absence of alpha or paired-chain data. When HLA alleles, especially DR and DQ, strongly co-occurred, TCR associations were difficult to assign to individual alleles. Because some donors lacked HLA typing at each locus, the association tests relied only on the typed subset. Some IMGT-functional V segments, including TRBV6-2 and TRBV6-3, could not be told apart with the 87-base-pair reads, so those segments were excluded. A further reported finding was that TCR beta sequences accurately predicted the HLA-A and HLA-B alleles for most subjects in the first cohort. In vitro tests confirmed that a few of the cytomegalovirus-associated TCR beta chains recognize cytomegalovirus antigens. It was suggested by the authors that the approach could potentially be generalized to other disease states and immunological phenotypes. Several of the top co-occurrence clusters appeared to be linked to parvovirus B19, influenza, CMV and Epstein-Barr virus, according to a later analysis. In a later genetic analysis, a missense DCLRE1C variant was associated with V-gene and J-gene trimming of TCR beta chains, and the association was replicated in an independent cohort. The sequencing pipeline was judged likely to have produced a cluster of highly shared sequence variants as a technical artifact. According to a later genetic analysis, donors in an Asian-associated ancestry cluster had fewer N-insertions in productive TCRs than the approximately 630-donor mean. A later analysis found that most CMV-associated TCR beta chains appeared HLA-restricted, with HLA associations seemingly driven largely by CMV exposure. Across donors, most TCR sequences were observed very rarely, whereas some public TCRs were present in many individuals. The study gave a list of 150 to 200 TCR beta chains associated with cytomegalovirus. In both the original and validation cohorts, the classifier was reported to diagnose cytomegalovirus status with high specificity and sensitivity. An earlier analysis of some 560 of the donors showed that most TCR beta V segments appeared in productive rearrangements either about 87% or about 30% of the time, which broadly matched IMGT annotations. Because counts were too low, around 18 rarely observed V segments, including chromosome 9 orphons, were left out of the earlier analysis of over 550 of the donors. Correlated functional status among segregating V segments might reflect linkage disequilibrium, but an unknown experimental factor could not be ruled out.

From cysteine to phenylalanine, the CDR3 is 16 amino acids long. Only CDR3 DNA remains: 48 bases, in frame from the first base. The germline V gene provides CDR1 SGHTA and CDR2 FQGNSA. V was cut back by 5 bases and J by 5 bases, leaving a gap of 19 bases between them. Libraries were made using the immunoSEQ multiplex PCR assay. A mixture of 60 forward primers for TCR Vbeta segments and 13 reverse primers for TCR Jbeta segments was used in the multiplex PCR. The CDR3 region of rearranged TCR beta genes was amplified from genomic DNA by a multiplex PCR assay. The Illumina HiSeq System was used to sequence the amplified TCR beta libraries as 87-base-pair reads. The study's own analysis went as follows. In a later analysis, some 80 million unique TCR beta chains were counted across the 666 repertoires, and roughly 11 million of these chains were shared by at least two donors. A nearest-neighbor algorithm error-corrected the raw reads and collapsed the reads into unique sequences, merging closely related sequences to remove PCR and sequencing errors. CDR3 sequences were aligned to IMGT reference sequences to assign V, D and J gene segments. For a sequence to be retained, at least a six-nucleotide match to both a V gene segment and a J gene segment was required. Rearrangements were classified as productive when the CDR3 lacked stop codons and remained in frame with V and J, and all other rearrangements were classified as non-productive. CDR3 was defined by IMGT convention, running from the second conserved V-encoded cysteine to the conserved J-encoded phenylalanine. The earlier analysis of 450 to 750 of the donors excluded any sequence lacking an unambiguous match to a single V gene segment. In an earlier analysis of some 590 of the donors, V segments were called functional above 56.7% productive rearrangements and were called segregating when the between-donor standard deviation exceeded 5%. A statistical classification framework was developed to diagnose cytomegalovirus status using the catalog of TCR beta chain sequences. In a later analysis, TCR nucleotide sequences were compared against IMGT/GENE-DB human TR gene sequences so that V and J genes could be assigned. In a later analysis, CDR3 sequences and most-parsimonious VDJ recombination scenarios were assigned using the TCRdist pipeline. In a later analysis, each TCR beta chain was defined by its CDR3 amino acid sequence together with its V-gene family, and reads lacking a unique V-gene family were excluded. A later analysis removed 592 highly shared, low-generation-probability nucleotide sequences to deal with suspected cross-contamination and a sequencing artifact. For each public chain, a later analysis derived a clonal expansion index from normalized ranks of inferred template counts within each repertoire. A later analysis computed generation probabilities with a VDJ recombination model fitted to out-of-frame rearrangements, and checked the results against IGoR. In a later analysis, hypergeometric tests were used to score TCR-TCR, TCR-HLA and TCR-CMV co-occurrence, with a repertoire-size bias correction applied to TCR pairs. To estimate false discovery rates, a later analysis permuted the HLA or CMV assignments 20 times. A later analysis grouped co-occurring TCRs with DBSCAN, adding TCRdist sequence similarity when clustering within HLA-allele-positive subsets. For co-occurrence clustering, repertoires with fewer than 30,000 or more than 120,000 public chains were excluded, along with roughly 5 repertoires with anomalous nucleotide sharing. The source is immuneACCESS, and TCRdb retained only in-frame sequences with V and J called. Part of the clones is not carried over; for the studies checked, unresolved V genes explain less than half of this, and the remainder is unexplained. V and J calls and clone size are copied from that table; D and trimming were computed from the DNA. This sample has about 160,000 clones in its table, and around 74% of those were observed once. Clones ranked in the top ten supply 1.3% to 1.5% of the sample.

The clonotype was recovered from a woman in her twenties or thirties in good health and CMV-seronegative. The rearranged segments are TRBV7-2 and TRBJ2-1; the D segment could be TRBD2, given 6 matching bases. Input material: PBMCs. The DNA is TGTGCCAGCAGCCCGGAGGTTGTGCGGGGACACAATGAGCAGTTCTTC. The translation is CASSPEVVRGHNEQFF.